A single T cell receptor (beta chain) is shown here with its context. Its specificity is not known. Germline V gene sequence: CDR1 KGHSH, CDR2 LQKENI. This CDR3 has 17 residues. This sample is part of a study of blood T cells in healthy people across ages. Study-level points and caveats: Not knowing donor CMV status may have confounded expanded clonotype changes. Roughly linear declines in TCR beta diversity per million T cells occurred with age.

It was with a sample-barcoded 5' primer and a J-beta primer mix that a second PCR of about 7 to 12 cycles was run. TCRdb called the 5' RACE reads again in MiXCR, with one record for every CDR3 protein. The data hold 780,000 or so distinct CDR3 sequences, with about 53% observed a single time. Healthy Russian Caucasian donors spanned ages about 6 to 95 years. V and J are TRBV18 and TRBJ2-5; 12 bases are shared with TRBD2. The J call could be wrong; TRBJ2-7 is a better fit for the DNA end. Input material: blood. This TCR was recovered from an older man in good health. The CDR3 nucleotides read TGTGCCAGCACTCGAAACCTACTAGCGGGAGGAGATTACGAGCAGTACTTC. Its protein is CASTRNLLAGGDYEQYF.